The 18 T cell receptor beta chains in this list originate from one sample, sequenced in a study of blood T cell repertoires in COVID-19. Sequencing was performed with immunoSEQ multiplex PCR; in TCRdb, only in-frame clones are kept and a portion is missing. The data contain approximately 220,000 clones, around 86% of them singletons. Sequences were obtained from PBMCs or T cells enriched from blood (not recorded which). The receptors here all came from a woman in her thirties or forties with acute COVID-19.

The J gene is TRBJ2-1, the V gene TRBV11-3; 14 bases are a match to TRBD2. Germline V gene sequence: CDR1 SGHNT, CDR2 YENEEA. Unmatched junction bases numbered 14, after V lost 5 bases and J lost 2 bases. There are 20 residues in the CDR3. The CDR3 DNA reads as TGTGCCAGCAGCACCGGAGCCGGGACTAGCGGGAGAAGAACCTACAATGAGCAGTTCTTC. Translated: CASSTGAGTSGRRTYNEQFF.

V and J are TRBV19 and TRBJ1-5, with a weak D call TRBD1 (6 bases). CDR1 is LNHDA, CDR2 SQIVND, per germline (reference sequence). The CDR3 is 13 residues long. Deletions cut 7 bases from V and 3 bases from J, with 10 bases between. CDR3 sequence reads: CASNQGNNQPQHF. The CDR3 nucleotides read TGTGCCAGTAATCAGGGGAACAATCAGCCCCAGCATTTT.

Notes on this clone: Other DNA sequences in the same sample also yield this CDR3. This chain joins TRBV18 and TRBJ2-1; 10 nucleotides align to TRBD1. Germline V gene sequence: CDR1 KGHSH, CDR2 LQKENI. J lost 5 bases, V lost 2 bases, and 0 bases had no gene match. This CDR3 is built from 14 residues. CDR3 sequence: CASSPGTGDNEQFF. In DNA, the CDR3 is TGTGCCAGCTCACCAGGGACAGGGGACAATGAGCAGTTCTTC.

The V call is TRBV7-8, the J call TRBJ2-4; 14 bases map to TRBD2. The trim removed 5 bases at V and 1 base at J, leaving 7 bases unmatched. Germline V gene data show CDR1 as SGHVS and CDR2 as FQNEAQ. The CDR3 has 18 residues. This CDR3 is CASSPLGTSGSAKNIQYF. The CDR3 bases are TGTGCCAGCAGCCCCCTGGGGACTAGCGGGAGTGCCAAAAACATTCAGTACTTC.

The V and J genes are TRBV27 and TRBJ2-5; 8 nucleotides agree with TRBD1. Germline V CDR1 and CDR2: MNHEY, SMNVEV (reference sequence). With 4 bases clipped from V and 5 bases from J, the junction kept 9 bases outside the gene matches. CDR3 length: 15 amino acids. In DNA form, the CDR3 reads TGTGCCAGCAGTTCGGGTTACAGGGGGATGGAGACCCAGTACTTC. Amino acids: CASSSGYRGMETQYF.

CDR3 nucleotide sequence: TGTGCCAGCAGTCCTTCGACTAGCGGCCCGGCGGATGAGCAGTTCTTC. This encodes CASSPSTSGPADEQFF. V and J are TRBV2 and TRBJ2-1; TRBD2 aligns across 9 bases. The CDR3 contains 16 residues. V lost 5 bases to trimming and J lost 8 bases; unmatched junction nucleotides: 13. The germline CDR1 and CDR2 sequences are SNHLY and FYNNEI. The full variable domain, in which reference TRBV2 and TRBJ2-1 provide the parts outside the CDR3, is EPEVTQTPSHQVTQMGQEVILRCVPISNHLYFYWYRQILGQKVEFLVSFYNNEISEKSEIFDDQFSVERPDGSNFTLKIRSTKLEDSAMYFCASSPSTSGPADEQFFGPGTRLTVL.

The J gene is TRBJ2-2, the V gene TRBV9, with 8 bases lining up with TRBD2. In germline, CDR1 is SGDLS, CDR2 YYNGEE. The CDR3 sequence is 14 residues long. Losses at the gene ends were 6 bases for V and 2 bases for J; bases not matched to a gene: 3. The CDR3 nucleotides are TGTGCCAGCAAACGGGAGGGAAACACCGGGGAGCTGTTTTTT. This translates into CASKREGNTGELFF.

The V gene is TRBV4-3, the J gene TRBJ1-4; unclear D gene. The germline V gene encodes CDR1 LGHNA and CDR2 YSLEER. The length of the CDR3 is 14 residues. The V end lost 0 bases, the J end lost 8 bases, and 10 bases lay between the germline ends. CDR3 nucleotide sequence: TGCGCCAGCAGCCAAGAGACTGGAGCAGAAAAACTGTTTTTT. This codes for CASSQETGAEKLFF.

In DNA, the CDR3 is TGTGCCAGCAGTGACCTGGAGGCAGATACGCAGTATTTT. This codes for CASSDLEADTQYF. The chain couples TRBV6-1 to TRBJ2-3; a weak D match, TRBD2 (5 bases). This CDR3 has 13 amino acids. CDR1 and CDR2 from the germline V gene are MNHNS and SASEGT. V lost 3 bases and J lost 4, with 8 bases in between.

J is TRBJ2-7 and V is TRBV10-2, with D perhaps TRBD1 (9 bases). The germline V gene has CDR1 WSHSY and CDR2 SAAADI. Trimming shortened V by 3 bases and J by 13 bases, and 16 bases separated the two germline ends. The CDR3 runs to 12 residues. The CDR3 loop reads CASSELAGQGYF. CDR3 coding DNA: TGCGCCAGCAGTGAATTAGCGGGACAGGGTTACTTC.

CDR3: CASSVGDLARDTQYF. The CDR3 nucleotides are TGTGCCAGCAGCGTAGGGGACTTAGCGAGGGATACGCAGTATTTT. V gene TRBV9 combines with J gene TRBJ2-3; D possibly corresponds to TRBD2 (6 bases). Germline CDR1 SGDLS, CDR2 YYNGEE. Trimming stripped 0 bases from V and 6 bases from J, with 14 bases between. CDR3 size: 15 residues.

This clone was found once. This CDR3 reads CASSLGQGQPQHF. Here the CDR3 DNA reads TGTGCCAGCAGTCTAGGACAGGGGCAGCCCCAGCATTTT. The rearrangement uses TRBV6-2 or TRBV6-3 and TRBJ1-5; TRBD1 agrees at 9 bases. The germline V gene has CDR1 MNHEY and CDR2 SVGEGT. The CDR3 consists of 13 residues. The V segment lost 5 bases and the J segment 7 bases; nucleotides outside the gene matches: 3.

The genes are TRBV28 and TRBJ2-7; unclear D gene. The CDR3 covers 15 residues. Germline CDR1 MDHEN, CDR2 SYDVKM. Trimming shortened V by 5 bases and J by 0 bases, and 14 bases separated the two germline ends. In DNA, the CDR3 is TGTGCCAGCAGTCCAGTTGGAGCAAGCTCCTACGAGCAGTACTTC. Translation: CASSPVGASSYEQYF. Supplemented by reference TRBV28 and TRBJ2-7, the full variable domain reads DVKVTQSSRYLVKRTGEKVFLECVQDMDHENMFWYRQDPGLGLRLIYFSYDVKMKEKGDIPEGYSVSREKKERFSLILESASTNQTSMYLCASSPVGASSYEQYFGPGTRLTVT.

J is TRBJ2-3 and V is TRBV25-1, with 9 bases matching TRBD1. Germline CDR1 reads MGHDK; CDR2 reads SYGVNS. The CDR3 covers 17 residues. The V gene end was trimmed by 10 bases and the J gene end by 5 bases; junction bases not matched to a gene: 19. The CDR3: CATIIPPDRGKRDTQYF. The DNA of the CDR3 is TGTGCCACCATAATACCCCCGGACAGGGGTAAAAGAGATACGCAGTATTTT. The variable domain in full, with the rest retrieved from reference TRBV25-1 and TRBJ2-3, is EADIYQTPRYLVIGTGKKITLECSQTMGHDKMYWYQQDPGMELHLIHYSYGVNSTEKGDLSSESTVSRIRTEHFPLTLESARPSHTSQYLCATIIPPDRGKRDTQYFGPGTRLTVL.

This clone was seen once. The chain employs TRBV5-5 and TRBJ2-3; 9 bases align to TRBD2. CDR3 length: 19 residues. V gave up 1 base and J gave up 3 bases; unmatched junction bases: 15. Germline V gene sequence: CDR1 SGHKS, CDR2 YYEKEE (reference sequence). The CDR3, as DNA: TGTGCCAGCAGCTTGAGTCTCTGGTCTAGCGGGACTCGTACAGATACGCAGTATTTT. This encodes CASSLSLWSSGTRTDTQYF.

J is TRBJ1-5 and V is TRBV12-5, with 10 bases identical to TRBD1. The CDR3 has 14 amino acids. The ends lost 0 bases at V and 8 bases at J; junction bases unmatched: 1. Germline CDR1 and CDR2: LGHNT and FRNRAP. The CDR3 nucleotides read TGTGCTAGTGGTTTGGTGGGACAGGGGAAGCCCCAGCATTTT. This encodes CASGLVGQGKPQHF.

The J gene is TRBJ1-4, the V gene TRBV28; D is ambiguous. Germline V gene lookup returns CDR1 MDHEN and CDR2 SYDVKM. V was clipped by 8 bases and J by 0 bases, with 10 bases between them. This CDR3 region has 14 residues. In DNA, the CDR3 is TGTGCCAGCGGCTTCAGGCCAACTAATGAAAAACTGTTTTTT. Encoded protein: CASGFRPTNEKLFF.

The rearrangement links TRBV19 to TRBJ2-6; maybe TRBD2 (7 bases). The CDR3 sequence is 15 residues long. V shed 7 bases and J shed 2 bases, with 12 bases lying between them. The germline V gene encodes CDR1 LNHDA and CDR2 SQIVND (reference sequence). CDR3: CASTRGGTGANVLTF. The CDR3 DNA sequence: TGTGCCAGTACCAGGGGAGGGACTGGGGCCAACGTCCTGACTTTC.